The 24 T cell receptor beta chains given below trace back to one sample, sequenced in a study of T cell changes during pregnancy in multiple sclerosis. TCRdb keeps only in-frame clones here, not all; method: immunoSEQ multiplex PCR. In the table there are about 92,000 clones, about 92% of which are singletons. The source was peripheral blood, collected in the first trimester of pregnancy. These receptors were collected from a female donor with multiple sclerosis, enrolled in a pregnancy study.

CDR3 region: CASSLSTGDEQFF. CDR3 nucleotide sequence: TGTGCCAGCAGTTTATCCACGGGAGATGAGCAGTTCTTC. The chain recombines TRBV27 with TRBJ2-1, with D maybe TRBD2 (6 bases). This CDR3 has 13 residues. Trimming took off 0 bases at V and 8 bases at J, with 8 bases between the two ends. Germline V lookup: CDR1 MNHEY, CDR2 SMNVEV (reference sequence).

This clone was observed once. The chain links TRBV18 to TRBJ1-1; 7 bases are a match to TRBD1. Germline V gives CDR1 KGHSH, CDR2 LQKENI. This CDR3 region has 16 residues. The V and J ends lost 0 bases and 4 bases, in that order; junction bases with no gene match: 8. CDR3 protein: CASSPPGTVWGTEAFF. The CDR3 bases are TGTGCCAGCTCACCACCGGGGACAGTCTGGGGCACTGAAGCTTTCTTT.

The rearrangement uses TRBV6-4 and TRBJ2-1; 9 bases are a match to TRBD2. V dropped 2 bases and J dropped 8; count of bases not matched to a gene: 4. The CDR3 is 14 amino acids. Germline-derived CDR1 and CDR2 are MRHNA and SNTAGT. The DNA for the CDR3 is TGTGCCAGCAGTGACGGCGGGAGGGGTGATGAGCAGTTCTTC. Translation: CASSDGGRGDEQFF.

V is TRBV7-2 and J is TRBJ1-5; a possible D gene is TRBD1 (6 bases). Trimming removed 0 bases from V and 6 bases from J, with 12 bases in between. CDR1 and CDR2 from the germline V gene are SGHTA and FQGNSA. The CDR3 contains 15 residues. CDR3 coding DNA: TGTGCCAGCAGCTTAGCGCTGACAGGAGCTCAGCCCCAGCATTTT. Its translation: CASSLALTGAQPQHF.

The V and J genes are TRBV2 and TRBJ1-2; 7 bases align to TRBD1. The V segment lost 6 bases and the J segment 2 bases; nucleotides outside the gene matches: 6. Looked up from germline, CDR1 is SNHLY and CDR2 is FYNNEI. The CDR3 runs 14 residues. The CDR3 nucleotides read TGTGCCAGCAGGGGACAGACGATAAACTATGGCTACACCTTC. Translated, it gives CASRGQTINYGYTF. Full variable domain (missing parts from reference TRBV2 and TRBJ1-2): EPEVTQTPSHQVTQMGQEVILRCVPISNHLYFYWYRQILGQKVEFLVSFYNNEISEKSEIFDDQFSVERPDGSNFTLKIRSTKLEDSAMYFCASRGQTINYGYTFGSGTRLTVV.

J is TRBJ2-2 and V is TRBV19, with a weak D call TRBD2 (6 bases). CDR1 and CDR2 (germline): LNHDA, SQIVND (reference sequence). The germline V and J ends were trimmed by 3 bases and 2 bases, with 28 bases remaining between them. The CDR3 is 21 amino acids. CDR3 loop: CASSIWTMDLAGTINTGELFF. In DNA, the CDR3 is TGTGCCAGTAGTATCTGGACCATGGATTTGGCGGGAACAATAAACACCGGGGAGCTGTTTTTT.

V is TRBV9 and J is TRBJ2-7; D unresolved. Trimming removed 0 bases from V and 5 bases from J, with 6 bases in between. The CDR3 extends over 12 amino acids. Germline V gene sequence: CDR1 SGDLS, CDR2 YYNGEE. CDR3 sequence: CASSVGSNEQYF. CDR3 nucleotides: TGTGCCAGCAGCGTAGGGAGTAACGAGCAGTACTTC.

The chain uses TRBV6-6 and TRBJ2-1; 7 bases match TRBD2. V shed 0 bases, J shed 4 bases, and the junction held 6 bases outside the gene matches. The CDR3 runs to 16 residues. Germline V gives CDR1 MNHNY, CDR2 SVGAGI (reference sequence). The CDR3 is CASSYSSSGRYNEQFF. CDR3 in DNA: TGTGCCAGCAGTTACTCGAGTAGCGGGCGATACAATGAGCAGTTCTTC.

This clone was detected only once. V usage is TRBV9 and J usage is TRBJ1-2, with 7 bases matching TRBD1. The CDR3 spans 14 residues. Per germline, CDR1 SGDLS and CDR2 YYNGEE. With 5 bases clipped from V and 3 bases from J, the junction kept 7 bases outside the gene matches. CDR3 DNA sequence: TGTGCCAGCAGTGCTGACAGGGATTACTATGGCTACACCTTC. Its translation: CASSADRDYYGYTF.

CDR3: CASSARTGAFSNQPQHF. DNA of the CDR3: TGTGCCAGCAGCGCCCGGACAGGGGCATTTAGCAATCAGCCCCAGCATTTT. The chain joins TRBV28 to TRBJ1-5, with 9 bases aligning to TRBD1. The CDR3 extends over 17 amino acids. Germline V gene sequence: CDR1 MDHEN, CDR2 SYDVKM. Losses at the gene ends were 6 bases for V and 0 bases for J; bases not matched to a gene: 9.

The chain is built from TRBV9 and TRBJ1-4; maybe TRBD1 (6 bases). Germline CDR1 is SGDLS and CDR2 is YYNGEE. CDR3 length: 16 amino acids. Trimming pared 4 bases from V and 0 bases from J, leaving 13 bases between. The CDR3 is CASSISGVATNEKLFF. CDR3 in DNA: TGTGCCAGCAGCATATCAGGGGTTGCAACTAATGAAAAACTGTTTTTT.

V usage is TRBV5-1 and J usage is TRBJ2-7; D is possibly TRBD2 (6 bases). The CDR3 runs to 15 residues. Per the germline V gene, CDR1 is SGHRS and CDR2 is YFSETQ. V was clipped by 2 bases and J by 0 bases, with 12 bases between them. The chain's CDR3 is CASSLQATSSYEQYF. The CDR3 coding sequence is TGCGCCAGCAGCTTACAGGCGACTAGCTCCTACGAGCAGTACTTC.

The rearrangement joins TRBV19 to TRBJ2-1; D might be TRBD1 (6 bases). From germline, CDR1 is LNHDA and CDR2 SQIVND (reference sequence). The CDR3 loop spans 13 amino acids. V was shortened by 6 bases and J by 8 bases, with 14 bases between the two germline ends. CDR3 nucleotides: TGTGCCAGTAGCCGGGACACTTGGGATGAGCAGTTCTTC. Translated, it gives CASSRDTWDEQFF. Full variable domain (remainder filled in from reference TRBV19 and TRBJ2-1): DGGITQSPKYLFRKEGQNVTLSCEQNLNHDAMYWYRQDPGQGLRLIYYSQIVNDFQKGDIAEGYSVSREKKESFPLTVTSAQKNPTAFYLCASSRDTWDEQFFGPGTRLTVL.

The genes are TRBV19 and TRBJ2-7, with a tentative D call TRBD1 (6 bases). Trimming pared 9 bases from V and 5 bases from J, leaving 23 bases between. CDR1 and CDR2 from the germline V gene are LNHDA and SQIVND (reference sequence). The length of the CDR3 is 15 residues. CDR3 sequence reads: CASANGGQGIHEQYF. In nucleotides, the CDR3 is TGTGCCAGCGCTAATGGTGGGCAGGGGATCCACGAGCAGTACTTC.

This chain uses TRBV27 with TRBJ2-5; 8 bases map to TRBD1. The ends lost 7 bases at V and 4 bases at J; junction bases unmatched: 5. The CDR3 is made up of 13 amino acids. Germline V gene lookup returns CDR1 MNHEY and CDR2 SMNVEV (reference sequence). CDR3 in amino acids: CASTPGTGETQYF. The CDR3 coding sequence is TGTGCCAGCACCCCCGGGACAGGAGAGACCCAGTACTTC.

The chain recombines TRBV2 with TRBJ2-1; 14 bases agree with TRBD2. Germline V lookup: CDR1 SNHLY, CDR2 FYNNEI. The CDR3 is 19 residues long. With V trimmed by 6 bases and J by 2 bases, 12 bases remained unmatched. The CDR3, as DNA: TGTGCCAGCAGGGCAACCGGGACTAGCGGGAGACGCGCCTACAATGAGCAGTTCTTC. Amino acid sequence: CASRATGTSGRRAYNEQFF.

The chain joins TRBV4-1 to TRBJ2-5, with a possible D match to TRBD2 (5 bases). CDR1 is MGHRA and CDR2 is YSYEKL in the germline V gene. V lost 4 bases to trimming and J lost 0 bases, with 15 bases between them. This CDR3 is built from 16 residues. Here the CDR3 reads CASSPPPSGDQETQYF. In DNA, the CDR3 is TGCGCCAGCAGCCCCCCCCCGAGCGGAGACCAAGAGACCCAGTACTTC.

The CDR3 DNA sequence: TGTGCCTGGAGTCGCGGGACTAGAGTTAATGAGCAGTTCTTC. This gives the protein CAWSRGTRVNEQFF. V is TRBV30 and J is TRBJ2-1, with 8 nucleotides matching TRBD2. The germline gives CDR1 GTSNPN, CDR2 SVGIG (reference sequence). Trimming took 2 bases from V and 7 from J; bases not matched to a gene: 7. The CDR3 contains 14 residues. Variable domain in full (rest from reference TRBV30 and TRBJ2-1): SQTIHQWPATLVQPVGSPLSLECTVEGTSNPNLYWYRQAAGRGLQLLFYSVGIGQISSEVPQNLSASRPQDRQFILSSKKLLLSDSGFYLCAWSRGTRVNEQFFGPGTRLTVL.

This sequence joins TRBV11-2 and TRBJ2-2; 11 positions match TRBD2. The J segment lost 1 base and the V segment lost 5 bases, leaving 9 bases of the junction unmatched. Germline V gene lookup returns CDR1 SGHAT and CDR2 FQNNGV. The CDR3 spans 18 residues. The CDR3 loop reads CASSMGLAATRNTGELFF. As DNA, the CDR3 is TGTGCCAGCAGCATGGGACTAGCGGCCACTCGGAACACCGGGGAGCTGTTTTTT.

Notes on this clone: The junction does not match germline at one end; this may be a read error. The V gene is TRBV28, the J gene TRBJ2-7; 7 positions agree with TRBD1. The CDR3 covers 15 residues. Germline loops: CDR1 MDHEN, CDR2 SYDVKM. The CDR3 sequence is CGTAAGRLLRYEQYF. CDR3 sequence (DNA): TGCGGGACAGCCGCCGGCCGATTGTTGCGTTACGAGCAGTACTTC.

The CDR3 loop is CASSVSGSSYEQYF. The CDR3 DNA is TGTGCCAGTAGTGTGAGCGGGAGCTCCTACGAGCAGTACTTC. V usage is TRBV19 and J usage is TRBJ2-7, with 8 nucleotides matching TRBD2. J lost 0 bases, V lost 5 bases, and 3 bases had no gene match. The CDR3 is made up of 14 amino acids. Germline V CDR1 and CDR2: LNHDA, SQIVND (reference sequence).

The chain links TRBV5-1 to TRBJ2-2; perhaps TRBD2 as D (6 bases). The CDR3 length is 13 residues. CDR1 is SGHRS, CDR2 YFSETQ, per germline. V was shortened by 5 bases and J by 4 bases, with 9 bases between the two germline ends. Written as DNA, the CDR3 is TGCGCCAGCAGGGAGGGTGGCACCGGGGAGCTGTTTTTT. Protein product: CASREGGTGELFF.

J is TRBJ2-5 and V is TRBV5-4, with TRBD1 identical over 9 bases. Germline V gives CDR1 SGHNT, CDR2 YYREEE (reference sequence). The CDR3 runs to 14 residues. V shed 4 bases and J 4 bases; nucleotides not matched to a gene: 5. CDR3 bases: TGTGCCAGCAGCCTGGGACAGGGAGCAGAGACCCAGTACTTC. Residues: CASSLGQGAETQYF.

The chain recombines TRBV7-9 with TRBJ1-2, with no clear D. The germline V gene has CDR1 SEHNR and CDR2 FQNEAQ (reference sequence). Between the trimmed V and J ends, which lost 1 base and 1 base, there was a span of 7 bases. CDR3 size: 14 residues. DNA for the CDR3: TGTGCCAGCAGCTTAGACATTCGTAACTATGGCTACACCTTC. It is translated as CASSLDIRNYGYTF.